This T cell receptor beta chain is drawn from a study of T cell responses to AZD1222 COVID-19 vaccine. This table comes from immunoSEQ multiplex PCR, and its TCRdb copy is limited to in-frame clones, with some not included. The sample table includes about 140,000 clones. With regard to this clone: Its antigen is unknown.

Trimming removed 0 bases from V and 1 base from J; junction bases left unmatched: 8. CDR3 length: 19 amino acids. CDR1 MGHRA and CDR2 YSYEKL come from the germline V gene. Study-level points and caveats: White British people made up most donors, females outnumbered males, and clonal diversity was possibly underestimated. After two AZD1222 doses, spike-specific TCR breadth and depth rose versus day 0. Regions left unmutated in variants are reportedly the target of nearly half of spike-specific TCRs. Seropositive at baseline were only a handful of AZD1222 recipients.

The sequenced sample was peripheral blood. The TCR was taken from an adult in good health. V gene TRBV4-1 combines with J gene TRBJ2-3; 12 nucleotides align to TRBD2. CDR3 protein: CASSQDSRLAGARTDTQYF. The CDR3 nucleotides read TGCGCCAGCAGCCAAGATAGTCGACTAGCGGGGGCCCGCACAGATACGCAGTATTTT.